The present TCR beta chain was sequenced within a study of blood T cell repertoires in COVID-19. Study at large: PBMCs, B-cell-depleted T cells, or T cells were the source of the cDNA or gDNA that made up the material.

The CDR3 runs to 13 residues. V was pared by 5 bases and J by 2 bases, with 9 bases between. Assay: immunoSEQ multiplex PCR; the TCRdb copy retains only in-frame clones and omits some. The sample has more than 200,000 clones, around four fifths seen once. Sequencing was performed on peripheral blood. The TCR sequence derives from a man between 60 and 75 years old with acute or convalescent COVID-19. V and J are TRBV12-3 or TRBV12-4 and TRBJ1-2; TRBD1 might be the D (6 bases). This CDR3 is CASSRDTNYGYTF. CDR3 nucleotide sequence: TGTGCCAGCAGTCGGGACACGAACTATGGCTACACCTTC.